A selection of T cell receptor beta chains follows, all from one sample in a study of blood T cell repertoires in COVID-19. Some clones are missing from TCRdb's copy, which holds only in-frame ones; the method was immunoSEQ multiplex PCR. This table has approximately 86,000 clones, 75% to 85% appearing once. Sequencing was performed on peripheral blood. The receptors shown here come from a woman in her 70s with acute or convalescent COVID-19. CDR3s include the opening cysteine and the closing phenylalanine or tryptophan. D genes are given only for firm matches. Not every row has a clone size; where given, it reads once, few, many or a size class.

v_gene	j_gene	abundance	d_gene	CDR3nt	CDR3aa
TRBV19	TRBJ2-7	NA	TRBD1	TGTGCCAGTAGTATACTGGGACAGAGTACCTACGAGCAGTACTTC	CASSILGQSTYEQYF
TRBV7-2	TRBJ2-5	NA	TRBD2	TGTGCCAGCAGCGAGGTCGGGGGGTCAGAGACCCAGTACTTC	CASSEVGGSETQYF
TRBV28	TRBJ1-2	few	TRBD1	TGTGCCAGCAGTTTACGACAGGGGCGAATCTATGGCTACACCTTC	CASSLRQGRIYGYTF
TRBV7-2	TRBJ2-3	NA	NA	TGTGCCAGCAGCCCAGACCCAAGGGGTACGCAGTATTTT	CASSPDPRGTQYF
TRBV12-3/TRBV12-4	TRBJ2-7	NA	TRBD1	TGTGCCAGCAGTTTGCAGGGGGCCTACGAGCAGTACTTC	CASSLQGAYEQYF
TRBV28	TRBJ2-2	NA	NA	TGTGCCAGCAGTTTATCGGGACCGGGACAAACGCTCGGGGAGCTGTTTTTT	CASSLSGPGQTLGELFF
TRBV19	TRBJ1-1	NA	NA	TGTGCCAGTAGCAATCGGGAGGGCACTGAAGCTTTCTTT	CASSNREGTEAFF
TRBV7-2	TRBJ1-2	NA	NA	TGTGCCAGCAGCTTAGGGGGGCAGAAGACCTATGGCTACACCTTC	CASSLGGQKTYGYTF
TRBV19	TRBJ2-5	NA	NA	TGTGCCAGTAGTATAGAAGGAGGGACGGAGACCCAGTACTTC	CASSIEGGTETQYF
TRBV7-9	TRBJ2-1	NA	TRBD1	TGTGCCAGCAGCCCCCGGGACAGGGTTTTATCCGATGAGCAGTTCTTC	CASSPRDRVLSDEQFF
TRBV28	TRBJ1-1	once	NA	TGTGCCAGCACCTCGTGGGGCTTGGCGGGGATGAACACTGAAGCTTTCTTT	CASTSWGLAGMNTEAFF